The 32 T cell receptor beta chains given below trace back to one sample, sequenced in a study of regulatory T cells in long-lasting Graves disease. Described time point: persistent/refractory GD, antithyroid drugs over 5 years with positive TRAb. The authors made the TCR library using RNA they extracted from PBMCs. Combining iRepertoire HTBI primers with Arm-PCR of CDR3 regions, the authors built TCR beta libraries. One entry per CDR3 protein results from TCRdb running MiXCR on the multiplex PCR reads. The sample contains about 460,000 distinct CDR3 sequences, 20% to 25% of which appear only once. Material: peripheral blood mononuclear cells (PBMCs), obtained when the disease was refractory, from a patient treated with antithyroid drugs. Receptors were obtained from a female donor with Graves disease.

This clonotype was counted ten times or more. The J gene is TRBJ2-2, the V gene TRBV2; 7 nucleotides line up with TRBD1. This CDR3 has 12 residues. V trimming: 9 bases; J trimming: 5 bases; junction bases outside the gene matches: 3. In germline, CDR1 is SNHLY, CDR2 FYNNEI. CDR3 bases: TGTGCCAGTAACAGGGGTACCGGGGAGCTGTTTTTT. This gives the protein CASNRGTGELFF.

This clonotype was observed a handful of times. J is TRBJ2-4 and V is TRBV5-6; 11 positions match TRBD2. This CDR3 has 16 amino acids. Germline CDR1 reads SGHDT; CDR2 reads YYEEEE. The V gene end was trimmed by 2 bases and the J gene end by 2 bases; junction bases not matched to a gene: 3. CDR3 sequence: CASSFPSGGTKNIQYF. The CDR3 DNA follows: TGTGCCAGCAGCTTTCCTAGCGGGGGGACCAAAAACATTCAGTACTTC.

This clonotype came up many times. The rearrangement uses TRBV7-2 and TRBJ1-2; D call uncertain. This CDR3 spans 16 amino acids. Trimming left V 2 bases short and J 3 bases short, with 16 bases between. The germline V gene encodes CDR1 SGHTA and CDR2 FQGNSA. The CDR3 DNA reads as TGTGCCAGCAGCTTATCCCTTCGACGAGATGACTATGGCTACACCTTC. Protein: CASSLSLRRDDYGYTF.

This clonotype was counted only a few times. V is TRBV28 and J is TRBJ1-6; D ambiguous. From germline, CDR1 is MDHEN and CDR2 SYDVKM. V was trimmed by 3 bases and J by 7 bases, leaving 16 bases between them. CDR3 length: 16 amino acids. In DNA form, the CDR3 reads TGTGCCAGCAGTTTCCCCCCCGACGGACGGAATTCACCCCTCCACTTT. Amino acids: CASSFPPDGRNSPLHF. The variable domain in full, with the rest retrieved from reference TRBV28 and TRBJ1-6, is DVKVTQSSRYLVKRTGEKVFLECVQDMDHENMFWYRQDPGLGLRLIYFSYDVKMKEKGDIPEGYSVSREKKERFSLILESASTNQTSMYLCASSFPPDGRNSPLHFGNGTRLTVT.

The chain has TRBV11-3 and TRBJ2-1; 16 bases are a match to TRBD2. Germline assignment: CDR1 SGHNT and CDR2 YENEEA. The CDR3 sequence is 16 residues long. V trimming: 5 bases; J trimming: 7 bases; junction bases outside the gene matches: 5. CDR3 region: CASSGTSGRAGNEQFF. DNA for the CDR3: TGTGCCAGCAGCGGGACTAGCGGGAGGGCCGGAAATGAGCAGTTCTTC.

This clonotype occurred a few times. J is TRBJ1-1 and V is TRBV19; D ambiguous. Trimming left V 6 bases short and J 0 bases short, with 8 bases between. Germline CDR1 reads LNHDA; CDR2 reads SQIVND (reference sequence). The CDR3 is 13 amino acids. CDR3 nucleotides: TGTGCCAGTAGACGGGAGATGAACACTGAAGCTTTCTTT. Amino acids: CASRREMNTEAFF.

The chain couples TRBV6-1 to TRBJ1-1; D is possibly TRBD1 (5 bases). Germline V gene sequence: CDR1 MNHNS, CDR2 SASEGT. V was clipped by 6 bases and J by 6 bases, with 17 bases between them. The CDR3 runs 14 residues. The CDR3 DNA reads as TGTGCCAGCAGCCCCCGGGACCTGGGTCCTGAAGCTTTCTTT. It is translated as CASSPRDLGPEAFF.

This clonotype appeared many times. This chain links TRBV28 with TRBJ1-6, with 9 bases identical to TRBD1. Germline CDR1 reads MDHEN; CDR2 reads SYDVKM. This CDR3 comprises 15 residues. Trimming removed 6 bases from V and 6 bases from J; junction bases left unmatched: 6. CDR3 sequence (DNA): TGTGCCAGCAGCCCCGGGACAGGGACTAATTCACCCCTCCACTTT. Amino acids: CASSPGTGTNSPLHF.

Only one count was recorded for this clonotype. A much larger clone sits a single nucleotide away, making a read error possible. The chain links TRBV29-1 to TRBJ1-1; D is uncertain. CDR1 and CDR2 (germline): SQVTM, ANQGSEA. The CDR3 loop spans 12 amino acids. CDR3 coding DNA: TGCAGCGTTGTTACCCGGAACACTGTAGCTTTCTTT. Translating it yields CSVVTRNTVAFF. The variable domain in full, with the rest retrieved from reference TRBV29-1 and TRBJ1-1, is SAVISQKPSRDICQRGTSLTIQCQVDSQVTMMFWYRQQPGQSLTLIATANQGSEATYESGFVIDKFPISRPNLTFSTLTVSNMSPEDSSIYLCSVVTRNTVAFFGQGTRLTVV.

This clonotype turned up a few times. The J gene is TRBJ2-7, the V gene TRBV3-1; 9 nucleotides line up with TRBD2. The V gene's germline CDR1 is LGHDT and CDR2 YNNKEL (reference sequence). The ends lost 1 base at V and 4 bases at J; junction bases unmatched: 5. The CDR3 sequence is 15 residues long. DNA for the CDR3: TGTGCCAGCAGCCAAGGGCTAGCGGGGCCGTACGAGCAGTACTTC. This translates into CASSQGLAGPYEQYF.

There are a few counts of this clonotype. CDR3 bases: TGTGCCAGCAGCTTCGCAGATACGCAGTATTTT. Translated: CASSFADTQYF. The gene calls are TRBV6-5 and TRBJ2-3; D gene ambiguous. The CDR3 contains 11 residues. V was pared by 6 bases and J by 4 bases, with 5 bases between. Germline V CDR1 and CDR2: MNHEY, SVGAGI.

The V and J genes are TRBV28 and TRBJ2-3, with 14 positions matching TRBD2. The junction had 6 bases not matched to a gene; V was cut back by 6 bases and J by 4 bases. The germline V gene encodes CDR1 MDHEN and CDR2 SYDVKM. The CDR3 is 16 residues long. The chain's CDR3 is CASSSRLAGGADTQYF. The DNA of the CDR3 is TGTGCCAGCAGCTCCCGACTAGCGGGAGGGGCAGATACGCAGTATTTT.

In regard to this clonotype: The junction departs from germline at one end; a sequencing error may be responsible. The CDR3 DNA reads TGTGCCGGCAGCTCGAAGACAGGGGGGAACACTGAAGCTTTCTTT. This codes for CAGSSKTGGNTEAFF. This chain uses TRBV6-1 with TRBJ1-1; 9 bases map to TRBD1. Germline-derived CDR1 and CDR2 are MNHNS and SASEGT. This CDR3 comprises 15 residues.

The chain joins TRBV11-2 to TRBJ2-3; no reliable D call. Trimming stripped 5 bases from V and 5 bases from J, with 14 bases between. CDR1 SGHAT and CDR2 FQNNGV come from the germline V gene. The CDR3 has 14 residues. The CDR3 nucleotides are TGTGCCAGCAGCCCACGTCCTCAAATAGATACGCAGTATTTT. This codes for CASSPRPQIDTQYF.

V gene TRBV19 combines with J gene TRBJ2-5; D ambiguous. Between the trimmed V and J ends, which lost 4 bases and 5 bases, there was a span of 14 bases. This CDR3 comprises 14 residues. CDR1 LNHDA and CDR2 SQIVND come from the germline V gene (reference sequence). The CDR3 loop is CASSTGLDVETQYF. The CDR3 DNA is TGTGCCAGTAGTACAGGTCTTGACGTGGAGACCCAGTACTTC.

This clonotype was seen at least ten times. The rearrangement links TRBV10-3 to TRBJ1-1, with a possible D match to TRBD1 (5 bases). The germline V and J ends were trimmed by 11 bases and 4 bases, with 23 bases remaining between them. Germline V CDR1 and CDR2: ENHRY, SYGVKD. The CDR3 extends over 15 amino acids. CDR3 DNA: TGTGCCTCACAACCCGGGGGGGGACTGAGCACTGAAGCTTTCTTT. This sequence encodes CASQPGGGLSTEAFF.

The V gene is TRBV12-3 or TRBV12-4, the J gene TRBJ1-5; D is uncertain. V was pared by 8 bases and J by 0 bases, with 17 bases between. The CDR3 has 16 residues. CDR3 in amino acids: CASSFGAGHSNQPQHF. The CDR3 coding sequence is TGTGCCAGCTCCTTCGGTGCAGGCCATAGCAATCAGCCCCAGCATTTT.

This clonotype was seen many times. CDR3 sequence: CASTDRGTNYGYTF. CDR3 sequence (DNA): TGTGCCAGCACAGACCGGGGTACTAACTATGGCTACACCTTC. J is TRBJ1-2 and V is TRBV6-1; D call uncertain. This CDR3 is 14 amino acids long. V was trimmed by 7 bases and J by 0 bases, leaving 12 bases between them. Germline V gene sequence: CDR1 MNHNS, CDR2 SASEGT.

This clonotype was seen only a few times. The rearrangement links TRBV28 to TRBJ1-2; 7 bases are shared with TRBD1. Germline CDR1 reads MDHEN; CDR2 reads SYDVKM. The V and J ends lost 6 bases and 8 bases, in that order; junction bases with no gene match: 9. The CDR3 sequence is 13 residues long. CDR3 residues: CASSPDRVVGYTF. Written as DNA, the CDR3 is TGTGCCAGCAGCCCCGACAGGGTGGTGGGCTACACCTTC.

With regard to this clonotype: Since a much larger clone is just one base distant, this may be a read error. The chain joins TRBV5-8 to TRBJ1-4, with D maybe TRBD1 (5 bases). The CDR3 sequence is 17 residues long. Germline CDR1 and CDR2: SGHTS and YDEGEE. The CDR3 sequence: CASSLTLSGTLVEKLSF. The CDR3 bases are TGTGCCAGCAGCTTGACCCTCTCCGGGACGTTGGTGGAAAAACTGTCTTTT. Full variable domain (remainder filled in from reference TRBV5-8 and TRBJ1-4): EAGVTQSPTHLIKTRGQQATLRCSPISGHTSVYWYQQALGLGLQFLLWYDEGEERNRGNFPPRFSGRQFPNYSSELNVNALELEDSALYLCASSLTLSGTLVEKLSFGSGTQLSVL.

V is TRBV19 and J is TRBJ1-1, with 10 bases aligning to TRBD1. Losses at the gene ends were 5 bases for V and 6 bases for J; bases not matched to a gene: 12. In germline, CDR1 is LNHDA, CDR2 SQIVND (reference sequence). The CDR3 spans 16 residues. CDR3 sequence reads: CASSAMVGTGDSEAFF. CDR3 nucleotides: TGTGCCAGTAGTGCCATGGTGGGGACAGGGGATTCTGAAGCTTTCTTT.

V usage is TRBV3-1 and J usage is TRBJ1-5; 7 bases fit TRBD1. Germline values: CDR1 LGHDT, CDR2 YNNKEL (reference sequence). With V trimmed by 9 bases and J by 2 bases, 10 bases remained unmatched. The CDR3 spans 15 residues. As DNA, the CDR3 is TGTGCCAGAGAGGGGGCTTGGTGGGGCAATCAGCCCCAGCATTTT. Translated, it gives CAREGAWWGNQPQHF. Complete variable domain (other parts from reference TRBV3-1 and TRBJ1-5): DTAVSQTPKYLVTQMGNDKSIKCEQNLGHDTMYWYKQDSKKFLKIMFSYNNKELIINETVPNRFSPKSPDKAHLNLHINSLELGDSAVYFCAREGAWWGNQPQHFGDGTRLSIL.

The chain links TRBV7-9 to TRBJ2-1; perhaps TRBD1 as D (5 bases). CDR3 length: 14 residues. Per germline, CDR1 SEHNR and CDR2 FQNEAQ (reference sequence). V was shortened by 5 bases and J by 9 bases, with 17 bases between the two germline ends. In DNA, the CDR3 is TGTGCCAGCAGCGTGCTAGGGGTGGTGGGTGAGCAGTTCTTC. This gives the protein CASSVLGVVGEQFF.

The chain joins TRBV6-5 to TRBJ1-5, with D possibly being TRBD1 (5 bases). Trimming removed 0 bases from V and 9 bases from J, with 12 bases in between. Germline CDR1 MNHEY, CDR2 SVGAGI. CDR3 length: 14 residues. The CDR3 sequence: CASSYSNGAGPQHF. The CDR3 DNA reads as TGTGCCAGCAGTTACTCCAACGGGGCCGGGCCCCAGCATTTT.

This clonotype was found a few times. The chain recombines TRBV7-9 with TRBJ2-2; no definite D call. Germline CDR1 and CDR2: SEHNR and FQNEAQ (reference sequence). V lost 3 bases and J lost 3, with 8 bases in between. This CDR3 comprises 14 residues. CDR3 sequence (DNA): TGTGCCAGCAGCTTTGGTCAGGACACCGGGGAGCTGTTTTTT. This sequence encodes CASSFGQDTGELFF.

As to this clonotype: Its ends do not fully match the called genes, so a read error is possible. The chain joins TRBV12-3 or TRBV12-4 to TRBJ2-6; D possibly corresponds to TRBD1 (5 bases). The CDR3 extends over 14 amino acids. The CDR3 DNA is TGTGCCAGCAGTTACACAACTGGGGCCAGCGTCCTGACTTTC. It yields the protein CASSYTTGASVLTF.

The rearrangement uses TRBV11-2 and TRBJ2-3, with TRBD2 matching 7 bases. The CDR3 has 15 amino acids. The V segment lost 1 base and the J segment 5 bases; nucleotides outside the gene matches: 6. CDR1 and CDR2 from the germline V gene are SGHAT and FQNNGV. The CDR3 here is CASSLVLGGKDTQYF. The CDR3 DNA reads TGTGCCAGCAGCTTAGTTTTGGGGGGGAAAGATACGCAGTATTTT. The whole variable domain, remainder taken from reference TRBV11-2 and TRBJ2-3, is EAGVAQSPRYKIIEKRQSVAFWCNPISGHATLYWYQQILGQGPKLLIQFQNNGVVDDSQLPKDRFSAERLKGVDSTLKIQPAKLEDSAVYLCASSLVLGGKDTQYFGPGTRLTVL.

V usage is TRBV20-1 and J usage is TRBJ2-1, with D possibly matching TRBD1 (6 bases). CDR1 and CDR2 from the germline V gene are DFQATT and SNEGSKA (reference sequence). CDR3 length equals 15 residues. The V and J ends lost 0 bases and 4 bases respectively, with 13 bases between them. Here the CDR3 reads CSARESRDIYNEQFF. The CDR3 nucleotides are TGCAGTGCTAGAGAGTCCCGGGACATTTACAATGAGCAGTTCTTC.

V and J are TRBV27 and TRBJ2-6; D not certain. This CDR3 is 12 amino acids long. Germline lookup yields CDR1 MNHEY and CDR2 SMNVEV (reference sequence). V was trimmed by 10 bases and J by 5 bases, leaving 9 bases between them. CDR3 sequence reads: CATVGRANVLTF. As DNA, the CDR3 is TGTGCCACCGTGGGCAGGGCCAACGTCCTGACTTTC. The full variable domain, its missing parts supplied by reference TRBV27 and TRBJ2-6, is EAQVTQNPRYLITVTGKKLTVTCSQNMNHEYMSWYRQDPGLGLRQIYYSMNVEVTDKGDVPEGYKVSRKEKRNFPLILESPSPNQTSLYFCATVGRANVLTFGAGSRLTVL.

This clonotype was detected many times. CDR3 residues: CASSPMAGELSGGYTF. Written as DNA, the CDR3 is TGTGCCAGCAGCCCTATGGCAGGGGAACTTTCAGGGGGCTACACCTTC. V usage is TRBV7-2 and J usage is TRBJ1-2, with D possibly matching TRBD1 (6 bases). CDR1 SGHTA and CDR2 FQGNSA come from the germline V gene. V lost 5 bases and J lost 8, with 24 bases in between. The CDR3 extends over 16 amino acids.

This clonotype was detected many times. The chain links TRBV15 to TRBJ1-4; unclear D gene. Germline assignment: CDR1 LNHNV and CDR2 YYDKDF (reference sequence). The CDR3 covers 15 residues. V lost 1 base and J lost 6, with 12 bases in between. The CDR3 loop reads CATSRGSAGDEKLFF. In DNA, the CDR3 is TGTGCCACCAGCAGAGGAAGTGCAGGAGATGAAAAACTGTTTTTT.

In this sample, this clonotype turned up once. This chain joins TRBV29-1 and TRBJ2-1; 10 bases fit TRBD2. The germline V gene has CDR1 SQVTM and CDR2 ANQGSEA. The CDR3 is made up of 14 amino acids. V shed 7 bases and J 8 bases; nucleotides not matched to a gene: 11. CDR3 nucleotide sequence: TGCAGCGGTCGTCTAGCGGGAGATGTGGATGAGCAGTTCTTC. Its translation is CSGRLAGDVDEQFF.